Each of the 21 T cell receptor beta chains below was sequenced from the same sample in a study of OX40 agonist ivuxolimab in advanced cancers. Sequencing was performed with immunoSEQ multiplex PCR; in TCRdb, only in-frame clones are kept and a portion is missing. The sample contains 70,000 to 95,000 clones, around 94% of which appear only once. The sequencing used CD4+ or CD8+ T cells sorted from blood, collected in a trial of the OX40 agonist ivuxolimab. These receptors all stem from an adult with an advanced solid tumor such as melanoma, head and neck, liver or kidney cancer.

The gene calls are TRBV9 and TRBJ1-6, with D perhaps matching TRBD1 (5 bases). This CDR3 spans 15 amino acids. In germline, CDR1 is SGDLS, CDR2 YYNGEE. The V and J ends lost 2 bases and 3 bases respectively, with 9 bases between them. CDR3 nucleotide sequence: TGTGCCAGCAGCGTTAAGGGGAACTATAATTCACCCCTCCACTTT. Translation: CASSVKGNYNSPLHF.

J is TRBJ2-7 and V is TRBV13; 11 bases agree with TRBD2. V trimming: 10 bases; J trimming: 5 bases; junction bases outside the gene matches: 10. The CDR3 totals 14 residues. Germline CDR1 PRHDT, CDR2 FYEKMQ (reference sequence). Here the CDR3 reads CATNLGLAGHEQYF. In DNA form, the CDR3 reads TGTGCCACCAACCTCGGACTAGCGGGCCACGAGCAGTACTTC.

This chain uses TRBV19 with TRBJ1-1, with D possibly matching TRBD1 (5 bases). From germline, CDR1 is LNHDA and CDR2 SQIVND (reference sequence). CDR3 size: 13 residues. The ends were cut back, 8 bases at V and 3 bases at J, with 13 bases in the middle. Here the CDR3 reads CASSGRWDTEAFF. In DNA, the CDR3 is TGTGCCAGTTCAGGGAGATGGGACACTGAAGCTTTCTTT.

This clone was counted once. The chain couples TRBV9 to TRBJ2-7, with 7 bases aligning to TRBD1. V lost 3 bases and J lost 6; bases outside the gene matches: 6. The CDR3 has 13 residues. Germline CDR1 and CDR2: SGDLS and YYNGEE. The CDR3, as DNA: TGTGCCAGCAGCGGACAGGGCTTTGGCGAGCAGTACTTC. It specifies CASSGQGFGEQYF. The full variable domain, in which reference TRBV9 and TRBJ2-7 provide the parts outside the CDR3, is DSGVTQTPKHLITATGQRVTLRCSPRSGDLSVYWYQQSLDQGLQFLIQYYNGEERAKGNILERFSAQQFPDLHSELNLSSLELGDSALYFCASSGQGFGEQYFGPGTRLTVT.

The chain carries TRBV27 and TRBJ2-7; D gene uncertain. Trimming stripped 5 bases from V and 2 bases from J, with 16 bases between. This CDR3 is 15 amino acids long. The germline V gene encodes CDR1 MNHEY and CDR2 SMNVEV (reference sequence). CDR3 bases: TGTGCCAGCAGTGCCGCCGGCCACGGAGCCTACGAGCAGTACTTC. Protein sequence: CASSAAGHGAYEQYF.

The rearrangement uses TRBV7-7 and TRBJ2-7, with TRBD1 matching 10 bases. CDR3 length: 15 amino acids. V was clipped by 5 bases and J by 0 bases; unmatched bases: 4. CDR1 is SSHAT and CDR2 is FNYEAQ in the germline V gene (reference sequence). This CDR3 is CASSPGQGPSYEQYF. In nucleotides, the CDR3 is TGTGCCAGCAGCCCGGGACAGGGGCCCTCCTACGAGCAGTACTTC.

V is TRBV5-4 and J is TRBJ1-2, with 7 bases identical to TRBD1. The V gene's germline CDR1 is SGHNT and CDR2 YYREEE (reference sequence). CDR3 length equals 14 residues. With V trimmed by 4 bases and J by 4 bases, 7 bases remained unmatched. The CDR3 DNA reads TGTGCCAGCAGCCCCCAACAGGGGACCTATGGCTACACCTTC. It translates to CASSPQQGTYGYTF.

This sequence joins TRBV27 and TRBJ2-1; TRBD1 agrees at 8 bases. The CDR3 has 13 amino acids. V lost 8 bases to trimming and J lost 6 bases; unmatched junction nucleotides: 6. Germline CDR1 reads MNHEY; CDR2 reads SMNVEV (reference sequence). The CDR3, as DNA: TGTGCCAGCCACAGGGGGGTCGGCAATGAGCAGTTCTTC. This codes for CASHRGVGNEQFF.

V and J are TRBV21-1 and TRBJ1-6. TRBV21-1 is recorded as a pseudogene. The CDR3 is 15 amino acids. This chain's CDR3 is CASSILGTGNSPLHF. Here the CDR3 DNA reads TGTGCCAGCAGCATTTTGGGGACTGGCAATTCACCCCTCCACTTT.

This chain uses TRBV9 with TRBJ2-7; TRBD1 matches at 7 bases. The germline CDR1 and CDR2 sequences are SGDLS and YYNGEE. Trimming at V came to 5 bases and at J to 0 bases, leaving 5 bases not matched to a gene. The CDR3 has 14 amino acids. CDR3 amino acids: CASSEGTASYEQYF. CDR3 nucleotides: TGTGCCAGCAGTGAGGGGACAGCCTCCTACGAGCAGTACTTC.

CDR3: CASSKEGLTSRTSSYEQYF. The CDR3, as DNA: TGTGCCAGCAGCAAAGAGGGTTTGACTAGCCGCACTTCCTCCTACGAGCAGTACTTC. The chain carries TRBV28 and TRBJ2-7; TRBD2 matches at 7 bases. V lost 6 bases to trimming and J lost 0 bases; unmatched junction nucleotides: 20. Germline CDR1 and CDR2: MDHEN and SYDVKM. The CDR3 length is 19 residues.

The rearrangement uses TRBV27 and TRBJ2-7; tentatively, D is TRBD1 (5 bases). Germline-derived CDR1 and CDR2 are MNHEY and SMNVEV (reference sequence). V lost 0 bases and J lost 3, with 12 bases in between. CDR3 length: 15 amino acids. In nucleotides, the CDR3 is TGTGCCAGCAGTTTATCTGCCGACAGCATCTACGAGCAGTACTTC. Translating it yields CASSLSADSIYEQYF.

The chain joins TRBV25-1 to TRBJ2-1; D ambiguous. Germline V gene lookup returns CDR1 MGHDK and CDR2 SYGVNS. The CDR3 is 13 residues long. V lost 5 bases, J lost 0 bases, and 5 bases lay in between. The CDR3 reads CASSTSSYNEQFF. The CDR3 DNA reads TGTGCCAGCAGTACCAGCTCCTACAATGAGCAGTTCTTC.

The table lists this clone with a few counts. The rearrangement links TRBV4-3 to TRBJ1-5; D uncertain. The germline V and J ends were trimmed by 0 bases and 7 bases, with 7 bases remaining between them. The germline gives CDR1 LGHNA, CDR2 YSLEER. CDR3 length equals 13 residues. CDR3 nucleotides: TGCGCCAGCAGCCAAGATTTGTGGCAGCCCCAGCATTTT. Translated: CASSQDLWQPQHF.

This chain uses TRBV9 with TRBJ1-5; maybe TRBD1 (6 bases). The germline V gene encodes CDR1 SGDLS and CDR2 YYNGEE. The V end lost 4 bases, the J end lost 6 bases, and 17 bases lay between the germline ends. The CDR3 spans 15 residues. In DNA, the CDR3 is TGTGCCAGCAGCCCTAACAGGGTTGAGGGTCAGCCCCAGCATTTT. Its protein is CASSPNRVEGQPQHF.

The chain employs TRBV4-1 and TRBJ1-1, with D tentatively TRBD1 (5 bases). Per germline, CDR1 MGHRA and CDR2 YSYEKL. V was shortened by 2 bases and J by 2 bases, with 15 bases between the two germline ends. There are 16 residues in the CDR3. The CDR3 loop reads CASSQNPLGQNTEAFF. In nucleotides, the CDR3 is TGCGCCAGCAGCCAAAATCCCTTGGGGCAAAACACTGAAGCTTTCTTT.

The count of this clone is one. This chain connects TRBV5-1 to TRBJ1-2, with 8 bases aligning to TRBD1. V shed 6 bases and J 3 bases; nucleotides not matched to a gene: 7. There are 14 residues in the CDR3. Germline lookup yields CDR1 SGHRS and CDR2 YFSETQ. The CDR3 sequence: CASTWTGSHYGYTF. CDR3 in DNA: TGCGCCAGCACCTGGACAGGGAGTCACTATGGCTACACCTTC.

The J gene is TRBJ2-3, the V gene TRBV7-6, with TRBD2 matching over 13 bases. CDR1 is SGHVS and CDR2 is FNYEAQ in the germline V gene. The junction had 9 bases not matched to a gene; V was cut back by 5 bases and J by 1 base. The CDR3 sequence is 18 residues long. CDR3 bases: TGTGCCAGCAGCCCCGGACTAGCGGGAGACTCTGGCACAGATACGCAGTATTTT. This translates into CASSPGLAGDSGTDTQYF. The full variable domain, its missing parts supplied by reference TRBV7-6 and TRBJ2-3, is GAGVSQSPRYKVTKRGQDVALRCDPISGHVSLYWYRQALGQGPEFLTYFNYEAQQDKSGLPNDRFSAERPEGSISTLTIQRTEQRDSAMYRCASSPGLAGDSGTDTQYFGPGTRLTVL.

This chain uses TRBV29-1 with TRBJ1-5; TRBD1 might be the D (5 bases). Trimming took 4 bases from V and 4 from J, leaving 11 bases between them. Germline CDR1 SQVTM, CDR2 ANQGSEA. There are 13 residues in the CDR3. The CDR3, as DNA: TGCAGCGTTGTGGGGGACCCTAATCAGCCCCAGCATTTT. Its protein is CSVVGDPNQPQHF.

The rearrangement joins TRBV19 to TRBJ1-1; 8 bases line up with TRBD1. Trimming cost V 3 bases and J 5 bases; bases outside gene matches: 5. Germline V gene lookup returns CDR1 LNHDA and CDR2 SQIVND (reference sequence). The CDR3 has 14 amino acids. CDR3 in amino acids: CASSIWTGMTEAFF. The CDR3 DNA is TGTGCCAGTAGTATTTGGACAGGGATGACTGAAGCTTTCTTT.

This chain links TRBV27 with TRBJ1-2; D is uncertain. This CDR3 comprises 13 residues. In germline, CDR1 is MNHEY, CDR2 SMNVEV (reference sequence). The ends were cut back, 9 bases at V and 0 bases at J, with 11 bases in the middle. The CDR3 reads CASAERANYGYTF. CDR3 nucleotides: TGTGCCAGTGCAGAACGCGCTAACTATGGCTACACCTTC.